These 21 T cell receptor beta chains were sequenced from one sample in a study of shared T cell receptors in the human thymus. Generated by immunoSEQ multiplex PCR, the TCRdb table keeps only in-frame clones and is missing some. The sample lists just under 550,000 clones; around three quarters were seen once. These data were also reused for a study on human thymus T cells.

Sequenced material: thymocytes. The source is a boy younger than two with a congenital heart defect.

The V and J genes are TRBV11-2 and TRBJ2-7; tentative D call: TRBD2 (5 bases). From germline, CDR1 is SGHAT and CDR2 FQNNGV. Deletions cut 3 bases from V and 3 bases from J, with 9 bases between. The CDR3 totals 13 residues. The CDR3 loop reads CASSFGIVYEQYF. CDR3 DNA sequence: TGTGCCAGCAGCTTCGGGATAGTCTACGAGCAGTACTTC.

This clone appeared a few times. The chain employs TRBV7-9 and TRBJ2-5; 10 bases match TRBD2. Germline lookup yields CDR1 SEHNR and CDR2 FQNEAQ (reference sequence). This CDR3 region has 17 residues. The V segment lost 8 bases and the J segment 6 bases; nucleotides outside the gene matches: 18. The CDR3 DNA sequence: TGTGCCAGCTCTCAGGCGCTAGCGGGAGAGTTTGGGAAGACCCAGTACTTC. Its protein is CASSQALAGEFGKTQYF.

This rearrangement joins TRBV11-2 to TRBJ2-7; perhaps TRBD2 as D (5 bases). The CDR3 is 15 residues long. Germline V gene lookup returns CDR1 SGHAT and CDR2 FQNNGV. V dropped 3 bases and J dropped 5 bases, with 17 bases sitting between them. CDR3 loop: CASSFADRGSHEQYF. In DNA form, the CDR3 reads TGTGCCAGCAGCTTCGCTGATCGGGGTTCGCACGAGCAGTACTTC.

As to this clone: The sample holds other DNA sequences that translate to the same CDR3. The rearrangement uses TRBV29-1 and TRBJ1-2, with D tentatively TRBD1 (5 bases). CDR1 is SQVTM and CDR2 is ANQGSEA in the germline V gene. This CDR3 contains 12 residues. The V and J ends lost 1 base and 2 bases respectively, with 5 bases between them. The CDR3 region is CSVEGQNYGYTF. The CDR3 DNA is TGCAGCGTTGAAGGACAGAACTATGGCTACACCTTC.

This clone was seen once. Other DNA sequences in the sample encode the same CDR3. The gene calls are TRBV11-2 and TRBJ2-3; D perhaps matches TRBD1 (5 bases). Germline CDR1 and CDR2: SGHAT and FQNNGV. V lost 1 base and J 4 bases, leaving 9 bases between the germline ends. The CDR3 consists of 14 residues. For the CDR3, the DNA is TGTGCCAGCAGCTTAGGGGAAGGGGCAGATACGCAGTATTTT. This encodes CASSLGEGADTQYF.

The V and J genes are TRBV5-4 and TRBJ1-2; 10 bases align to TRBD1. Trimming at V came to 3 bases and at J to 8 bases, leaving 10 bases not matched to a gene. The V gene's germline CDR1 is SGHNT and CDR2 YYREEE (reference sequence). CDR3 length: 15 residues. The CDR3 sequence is CASSSLRTGGSGYTF. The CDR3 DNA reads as TGTGCCAGCAGCTCGCTGCGGACAGGGGGTTCCGGCTACACCTTC.

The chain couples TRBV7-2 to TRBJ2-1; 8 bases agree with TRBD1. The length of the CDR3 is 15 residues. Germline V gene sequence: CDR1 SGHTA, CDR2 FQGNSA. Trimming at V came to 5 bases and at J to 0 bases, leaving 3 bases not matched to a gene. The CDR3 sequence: CASSRQGTSYNEQFF. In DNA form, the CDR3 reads TGTGCCAGCAGCAGACAGGGGACCTCCTACAATGAGCAGTTCTTC.

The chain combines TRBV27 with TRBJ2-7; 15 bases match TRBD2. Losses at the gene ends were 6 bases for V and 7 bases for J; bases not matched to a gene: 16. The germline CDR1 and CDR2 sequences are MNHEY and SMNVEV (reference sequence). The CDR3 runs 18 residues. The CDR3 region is CASRLRTSGRAVDEEQYF. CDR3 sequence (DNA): TGTGCCAGCAGGCTCCGGACTAGCGGGAGGGCCGTGGATGAGGAGCAGTACTTC.

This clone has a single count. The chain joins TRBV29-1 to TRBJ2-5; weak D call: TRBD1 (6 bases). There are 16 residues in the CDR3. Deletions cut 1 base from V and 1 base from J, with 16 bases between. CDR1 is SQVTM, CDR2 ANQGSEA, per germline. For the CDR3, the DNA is TGCAGCGTTGAAGTTGGGGACACCCGTTTCCAAGAGACCCAGTACTTC. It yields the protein CSVEVGDTRFQETQYF.

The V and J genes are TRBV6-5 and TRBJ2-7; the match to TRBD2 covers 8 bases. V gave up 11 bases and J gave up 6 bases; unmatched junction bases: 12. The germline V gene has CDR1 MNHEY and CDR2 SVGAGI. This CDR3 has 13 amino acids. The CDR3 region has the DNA TGTGCCCGGGGGGCCAGCGGGAGCCCCGAGCAGTACTTC. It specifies CARGASGSPEQYF.

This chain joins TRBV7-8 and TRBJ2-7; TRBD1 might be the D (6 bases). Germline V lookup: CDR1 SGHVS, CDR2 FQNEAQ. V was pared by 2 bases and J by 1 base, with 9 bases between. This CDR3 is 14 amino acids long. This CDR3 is CASSLHRASYEQYF. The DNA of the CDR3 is TGTGCCAGCAGCTTACACAGGGCTTCCTACGAGCAGTACTTC.

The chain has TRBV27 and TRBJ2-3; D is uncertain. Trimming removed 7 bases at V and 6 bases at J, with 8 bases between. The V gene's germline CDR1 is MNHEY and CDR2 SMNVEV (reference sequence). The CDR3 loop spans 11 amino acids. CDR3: CASTFEDTQYF. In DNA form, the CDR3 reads TGTGCCAGCACTTTTGAGGATACGCAGTATTTT.

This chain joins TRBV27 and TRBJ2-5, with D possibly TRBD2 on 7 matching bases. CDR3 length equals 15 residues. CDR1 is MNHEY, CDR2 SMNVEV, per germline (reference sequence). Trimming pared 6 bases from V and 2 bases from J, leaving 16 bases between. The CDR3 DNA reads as TGTGCCAGCAGCCCCGAGCGGGACAATCAAGAGACCCAGTACTTC. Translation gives CASSPERDNQETQYF.

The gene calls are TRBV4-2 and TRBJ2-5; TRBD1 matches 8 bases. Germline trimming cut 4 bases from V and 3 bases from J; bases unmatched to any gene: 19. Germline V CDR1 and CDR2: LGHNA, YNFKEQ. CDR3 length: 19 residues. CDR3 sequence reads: CASSPQGRDRGSLKETQYF. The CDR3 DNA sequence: TGTGCCAGCAGCCCCCAAGGGCGAGACAGGGGATCTCTAAAAGAGACCCAGTACTTC.

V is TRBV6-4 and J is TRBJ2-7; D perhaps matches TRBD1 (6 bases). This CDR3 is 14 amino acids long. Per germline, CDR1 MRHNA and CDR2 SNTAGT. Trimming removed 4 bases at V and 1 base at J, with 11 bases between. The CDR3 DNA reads TGTGCCAGCAGTGCCCCAGGGGTTTCCTACGAGCAGTACTTC. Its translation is CASSAPGVSYEQYF.

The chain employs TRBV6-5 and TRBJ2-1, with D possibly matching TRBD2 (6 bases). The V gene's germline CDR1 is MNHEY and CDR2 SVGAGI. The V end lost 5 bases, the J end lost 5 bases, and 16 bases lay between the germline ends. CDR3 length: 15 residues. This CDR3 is CASSSGPIPNNEQFF. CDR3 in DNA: TGTGCCAGCAGTAGCGGGCCAATACCAAACAATGAGCAGTTCTTC.

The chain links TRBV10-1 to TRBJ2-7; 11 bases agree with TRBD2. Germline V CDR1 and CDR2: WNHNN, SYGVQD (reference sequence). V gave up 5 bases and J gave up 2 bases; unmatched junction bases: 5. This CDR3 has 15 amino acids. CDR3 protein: CASSSGLAGAYEQYF. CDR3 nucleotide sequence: TGCGCCAGCAGTAGCGGACTAGCGGGCGCCTACGAGCAGTACTTC.

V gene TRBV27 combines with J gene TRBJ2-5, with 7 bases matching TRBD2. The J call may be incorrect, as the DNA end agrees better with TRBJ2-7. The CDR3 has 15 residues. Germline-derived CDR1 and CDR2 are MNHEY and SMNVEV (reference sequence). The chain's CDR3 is CASSLWGGSSYEQYF. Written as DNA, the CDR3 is TGTGCCAGCAGTTTATGGGGGGGGAGCTCCTACGAGCAGTACTTC.

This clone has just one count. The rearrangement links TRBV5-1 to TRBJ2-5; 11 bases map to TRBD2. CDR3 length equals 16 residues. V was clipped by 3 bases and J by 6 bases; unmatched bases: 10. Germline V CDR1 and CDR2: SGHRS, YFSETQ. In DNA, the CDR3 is TGCGCCAGCAGCTCCCCCTTAGCGGGAGGGATTAAGACCCAGTACTTC. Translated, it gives CASSSPLAGGIKTQYF.

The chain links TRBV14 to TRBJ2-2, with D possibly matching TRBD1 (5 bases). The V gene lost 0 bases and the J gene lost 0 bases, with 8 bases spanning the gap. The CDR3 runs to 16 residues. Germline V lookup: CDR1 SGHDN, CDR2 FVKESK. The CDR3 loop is CASSQDGATNTGELFF. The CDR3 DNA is TGTGCCAGCAGCCAAGATGGGGCAACGAACACCGGGGAGCTGTTTTTT. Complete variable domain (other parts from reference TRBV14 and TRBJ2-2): EAGVTQFPSHSVIEKGQTVTLRCDPISGHDNLYWYRRVMGKEIKFLLHFVKESKQDESGMPNNRFLAERTGGTYSTLKVQPAELEDSGVYFCASSQDGATNTGELFFGEGSRLTVL.

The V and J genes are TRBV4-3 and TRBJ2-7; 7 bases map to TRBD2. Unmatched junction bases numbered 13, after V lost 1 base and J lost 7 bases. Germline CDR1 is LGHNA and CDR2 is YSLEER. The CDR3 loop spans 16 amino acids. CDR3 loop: CASSQVWPSGQGEQYF. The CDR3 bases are TGCGCCAGCAGCCAAGTTTGGCCTAGCGGACAAGGTGAGCAGTACTTC.